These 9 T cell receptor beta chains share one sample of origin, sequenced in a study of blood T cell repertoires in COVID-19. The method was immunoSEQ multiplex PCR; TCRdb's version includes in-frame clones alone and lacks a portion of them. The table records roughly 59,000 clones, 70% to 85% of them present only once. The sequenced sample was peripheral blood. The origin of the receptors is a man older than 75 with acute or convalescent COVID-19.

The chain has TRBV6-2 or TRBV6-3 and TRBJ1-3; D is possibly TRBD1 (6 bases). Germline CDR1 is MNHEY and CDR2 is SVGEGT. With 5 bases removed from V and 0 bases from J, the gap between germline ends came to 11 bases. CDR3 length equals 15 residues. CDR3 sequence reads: CASSLRGNSGNTIYF. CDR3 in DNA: TGTGCCAGCAGTCTCAGGGGTAACTCTGGAAACACCATATATTTT.

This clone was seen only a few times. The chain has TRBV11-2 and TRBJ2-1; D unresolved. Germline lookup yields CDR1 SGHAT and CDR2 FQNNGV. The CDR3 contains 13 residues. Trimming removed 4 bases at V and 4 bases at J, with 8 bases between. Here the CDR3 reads CASSSGSYNEQFF. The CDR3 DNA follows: TGTGCCAGCAGCTCCGGGTCATACAATGAGCAGTTCTTC.

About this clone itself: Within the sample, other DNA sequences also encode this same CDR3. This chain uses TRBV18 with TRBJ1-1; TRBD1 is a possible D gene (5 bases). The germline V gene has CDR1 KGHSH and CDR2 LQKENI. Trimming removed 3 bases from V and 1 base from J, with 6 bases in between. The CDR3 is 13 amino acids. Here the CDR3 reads CASSPGQNTEAFF. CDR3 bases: TGTGCCAGCTCACCCGGACAGAACACTGAAGCTTTCTTT.

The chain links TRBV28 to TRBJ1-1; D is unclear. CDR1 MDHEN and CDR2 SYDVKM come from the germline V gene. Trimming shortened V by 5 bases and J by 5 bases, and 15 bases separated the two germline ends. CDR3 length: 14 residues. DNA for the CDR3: TGTGCCAGCAGTCCTGACTCGAGAAGAACTGAAGCTTTCTTT. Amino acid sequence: CASSPDSRRTEAFF.

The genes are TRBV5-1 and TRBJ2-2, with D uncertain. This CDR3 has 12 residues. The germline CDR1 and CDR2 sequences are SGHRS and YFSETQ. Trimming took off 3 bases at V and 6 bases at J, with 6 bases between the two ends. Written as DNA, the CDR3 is TGCGCCAGCAGCTCTAATGCCGGGGAGCTGTTTTTT. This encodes CASSSNAGELFF.

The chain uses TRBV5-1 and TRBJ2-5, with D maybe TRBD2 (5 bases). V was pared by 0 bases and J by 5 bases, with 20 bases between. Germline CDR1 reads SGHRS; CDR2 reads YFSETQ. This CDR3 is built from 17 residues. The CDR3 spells CASSLVPIERPTETQYF. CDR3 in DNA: TGCGCCAGCAGCTTGGTACCCATTGAGCGGCCGACGGAGACCCAGTACTTC.

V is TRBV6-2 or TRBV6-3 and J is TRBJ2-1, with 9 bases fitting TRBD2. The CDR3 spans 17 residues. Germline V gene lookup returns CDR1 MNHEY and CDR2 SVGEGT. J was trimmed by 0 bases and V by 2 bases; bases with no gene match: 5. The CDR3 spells CASSYVLSGSSYNEQFF. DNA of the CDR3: TGTGCCAGCAGTTACGTCCTTAGCGGGAGCTCCTACAATGAGCAGTTCTTC.

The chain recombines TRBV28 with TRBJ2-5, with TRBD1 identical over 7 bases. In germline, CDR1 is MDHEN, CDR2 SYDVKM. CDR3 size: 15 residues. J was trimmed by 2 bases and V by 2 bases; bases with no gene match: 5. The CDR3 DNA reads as TGTGCCAGCAGTTTAGAGGGGGCGGAGCAAGAGACCCAGTACTTC. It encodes CASSLEGAEQETQYF.

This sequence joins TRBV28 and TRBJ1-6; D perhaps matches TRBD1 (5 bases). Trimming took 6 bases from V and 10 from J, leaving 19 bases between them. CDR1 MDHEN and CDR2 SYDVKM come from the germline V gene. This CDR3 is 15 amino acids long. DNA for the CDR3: TGTGCCAGCAGGCAGTCGGGGACTGAGGGCTCACCCCTCCACTTT. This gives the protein CASRQSGTEGSPLHF.